These T cell receptor beta chains were read from a single sample in a study of T cells after yellow fever vaccination. TCRdb reprocessed the 5' RACE reads via MiXCR and lists one record per CDR3 protein. The sample yields about 550,000 distinct CDR3 sequences, less than 20% seen once. Specimen: PBMCs, collected 15 days after the yellow fever booster vaccination. The receptors were gathered from a man in his thirties or forties who received the YFV17D yellow fever vaccine. Both conserved end residues are part of each CDR3. Fields, in order: clone size, J gene, V gene, D gene, CDR3 protein, CDR3 DNA. A D gene is named only where the DNA matches it firmly. Size tells how often a clone was seen (once, few, many) or the class of an expanded clone, and some rows leave it out.

few	TRBJ2-5	TRBV25-1	.	CASRALLGRGVQETQYF	TGTGCCAGCAGAGCCTTGCTGGGGCGCGGCGTCCAAGAGACCCAGTATTTC
.	TRBJ2-7	TRBV20-1	TRBD2	CSARGLAGGGIGYEQYF	TGCAGTGCTCGCGGACTAGCGGGAGGAGGCATAGGCTACGAGCAGTACTTC
.	TRBJ2-1	TRBV28	TRBD2	CASSLRPSGHYNEQFF	TGTGCCAGCAGTTTGCGACCTAGCGGACACTACAATGAGCAGTTCTTC
.	TRBJ2-5	TRBV7-2	TRBD1	CATGRQGAGETQYF	TGTGCCACCGGGCGGCAGGGGGCAGGAGAGACCCAGTACTTC
many	TRBJ2-2	TRBV20-1	.	CSARENTGELFF	TGCAGTGCTAGAGAGAACACCGGGGAGCTGTTTTTT
few	TRBJ2-2	TRBV5-1	.	CASSLEGARFTGELFF	TGCGCCAGCAGCTTGGAAGGGGCTCGGTTTACCGGGGAGCTGTTTTTT
few	TRBJ2-2	TRBV4-3	TRBD1	CASSQGQGAPPGELFF	TGCGCCAGCAGCCAAGGACAGGGGGCGCCCCCCGGGGAGCTGTTTTTT
.	TRBJ1-1	TRBV5-4	.	CASSLDNRAFF	TGTGCCAGCAGCTTGGACAATCGAGCTTTCTTT
few	TRBJ2-2	TRBV7-6	.	CASSLQLTGNTGELFF	TGTGCCAGCAGCTTACAACTCACGGGGAACACCGGGGAGCTGTTTTTT
many	TRBJ2-5	TRBV6-5	TRBD1	CASSSPGQGTGETQYF	TGTGCCAGCAGTTCCCCGGGACAGGGGACGGGGGAGACCCAGTACTTC
.	TRBJ2-1	TRBV7-2	.	CASSLRRGAYNEQFF	TGTGCCAGCAGCTTAAGGAGGGGGGCCTACAATGAGCAGTTCTTC
.	TRBJ2-7	TRBV6-1	TRBD1	CASSGKAGGSYYEQYF	TGTGCCAGCAGTGGGAAAGCAGGGGGCAGTTACTACGAGCAGTACTTC
.	TRBJ2-2	TRBV9	TRBD2	CASSVGGRFTGELFF	TGTGCCAGCAGCGTGGGCGGGAGGTTCACCGGGGAGCTGTTTTTT
few	TRBJ2-7	TRBV7-9	.	CASSSGRESYEQYF	TGTGCCAGCAGCTCCGGACGGGAATCCTACGAGCAGTACTTC
.	TRBJ1-1	TRBV18	.	CASSPPGKVGGEAFF	TGTGCCAGCTCACCACCGGGGAAGGTTGGAGGTGAAGCTTTCTTT